This paragraph reports one T cell receptor (beta chain). The antigen is undetermined. PCR employed 60 Vbeta and 13 Jbeta primers. The assay was immunoSEQ multiplex PCR, and TCRdb's table has in-frame clones only and misses some. The sample shows around 210,000 clones, more than 75% of them seen only once. The sample is drawn from a study of cytomegalovirus exposure and HLA in healthy donors. Germline values: CDR1 DFQATT, CDR2 SNEGSKA (reference sequence). The CDR3 extends over 11 amino acids. The V gene lost 4 bases and the J gene lost 4 bases, with 6 bases spanning the gap. Regarding the study as a whole: Excluded were some V segments that proved indistinguishable, including TRBV6-2 and TRBV6-3.

V gene TRBV20-1 combines with J gene TRBJ2-3; no clear D. This TCR was sampled from a girl aged 2-10 years in good health and CMV-seronegative. The source material was PBMCs. The CDR3, as DNA: TGCAGTGCTAAAGCCCCAGATACGCAGTATTTT. It is translated as CSAKAPDTQYF.